This entry features one T cell receptor beta chain sequence. Its antigen is unknown. No much larger clone exists at a distance of one base, and base qualities are not known. TCRbeta CDR3 regions were amplified from genomic DNA by means of the immunoSEQ Assay, a bias-controlled multiplex PCR. The original pipeline was this. Nucleated cell counts per sample were estimated from amplification of reference gene primers within the assay. To quantify the absolute abundance of each unique TCRbeta CDR3 rearrangement, sequence reads were collapsed and filtered. Productive Simpson clonality was computed per sample as the square root of Simpson's diversity index over productive rearrangements. As stored in TCRdb, this immuneACCESS dataset retains in-frame rearrangements with V and J assigned. A fraction of the clones does not appear; measured against another copy, unresolved V genes explain less than half of the discrepancy, and the remainder lacks a known reason. Clone size and the V and J calls come from that table; the DNA yielded D and trimming. Within this sample are roughly 120,000 clones, with roughly 80% of them counted one time only. Jointly, the top ten make up 2.5% to 3% of the sample.

The collaborating institutions used their own protocols to collect whole blood in K2EDTA tubes. For TCRbeta analysis, collaborator samples were shipped as frozen whole blood, as isolated PBMCs, or as DNA extracted from either sample type. The sample comes from a study of blood T cell repertoires in COVID-19 (dated by TCRdb to the early 2020s). Regarding the research as a whole: Collaborator samples came from the United States, Italy and Spain and covered acute and convalescent phases of COVID-19. The prospective study material was composed of cDNA or gDNA derived from T cells, B-cell-depleted T cells, or PBMCs. The dataset comprised deeply sampled blood TCRbeta repertoires from subjects exposed to, actively infected with, or recovered from COVID-19. The repertoires were released in a freely available public database intended as a resource for research on the immune response to SARS-CoV-2. Samples came from the ongoing ImmuneRACE study (first 160 participants) plus 1,254 subjects from 6 global collaborators. The sample metadata nearly always contained a de-identified subject ID, COVID-19 status, age in years and sex. HLA class I and class II types, where available, came from metadata supplied by the sample provider rather than from assay-based typing.

The paper as a whole reports these results and caveats: How much clinical and demographic metadata was included differed by source and by participant, and the metadata was provided uncurated.

This clonotype was obtained from a man aged 45-65 years with acute or convalescent COVID-19. The sequenced sample was peripheral blood.

The CDR3 in this case is CASTNTDTQYF. The DNA is TGTGCCAGCACAAACACAGATACGCAGTATTTT. The receptor chain draws on TRBV12-3 or TRBV12-4 and TRBJ2-3; the D segment cannot be called with confidence. The junction shows trimming of 7 bases on V and 2 bases on J, plus 4 bases between the germline ends. Reading from cysteine to phenylalanine, the CDR3 counts 11 amino acids. Solely the CDR3 DNA is kept, with 33 bases framed from the first base.